Included here is one T cell receptor (beta chain) sequence, with context. Antigen: not known. Looked up from germline, CDR1 is DFQATT and CDR2 is SNEGSKA (reference sequence). Trimming cost V 1 base and J 2 bases, with 12 bases left between them. The CDR3 runs 15 residues. The sample originates from a study of identical twins. Findings and limits, study-wide: Monozygotic twin pairs showed more out-of-frame TCR alpha sharing than models estimated. In drawing conclusions, the study used cross-sectional statistical analysis and did not follow the same donors. Out-of-frame beta chain sequences displayed weaker excess sharing between twins.

TCRdb analysed the 5' RACE reads with MiXCR anew, one entry per CDR3 protein. In the table there are around 510,000 distinct CDR3 sequences, 13% to 15% of which are singletons. The same data also went into a second study, on yellow fever vaccine responses in identical twins.

The sequenced sample consisted of CD4+ T cells sorted from blood. This clonotype was obtained from a young woman in good health. This rearrangement joins TRBV20-1 to TRBJ2-1; D is undetermined. DNA of the CDR3: TGCAGTGCTAGAGGGGGTATTATAACCTACAATGAGCAGTTCTTC. Translating it yields CSARGGIITYNEQFF.